This record concerns one T cell receptor beta chain sequence. Its antigen is not known. These data belong to a study of blood T cells in healthy people across ages. Study-wide findings and caveats: Older age coincided with a roughly linear decline in TCR beta diversity per million T cells.

Together with a sample-barcoded 5' primer, a J-beta primer mix was included in a second PCR lasting roughly 6 to 12 cycles. From the 5' RACE reads, TCRdb called clonotypes with MiXCR, one entry per CDR3 protein. Of about 1.8 million distinct CDR3 sequences listed, about 50% were seen once; the top ten hold roughly 2%. The CDR3 runs to 13 residues. Germline V gives CDR1 LGHDT, CDR2 YNNKEL (reference sequence). V was pared by 1 base and J by 10 bases, with 12 bases between. The V gene is TRBV3-1, the J gene TRBJ2-3; D is unresolved. The sequenced material came from blood. The receptor comes from a woman in her forties in good health. As DNA, the CDR3 is TGTGCCAGCAGCCAAGGAGGCCAGCGAGCGCAGTATTTT. Protein: CASSQGGQRAQYF.